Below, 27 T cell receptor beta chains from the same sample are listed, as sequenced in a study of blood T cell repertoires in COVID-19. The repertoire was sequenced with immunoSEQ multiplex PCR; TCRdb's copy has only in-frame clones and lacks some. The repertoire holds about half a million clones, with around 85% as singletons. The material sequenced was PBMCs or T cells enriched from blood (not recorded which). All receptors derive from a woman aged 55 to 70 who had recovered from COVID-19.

In DNA form, the CDR3 reads TGTGCCAGCAGCTATCCCGGGACAGGAAAGATCTATGGCTACACCTTC. This codes for CASSYPGTGKIYGYTF. The genes are TRBV11-2 and TRBJ1-2; 8 bases agree with TRBD1. The CDR3 covers 16 residues. Germline V gives CDR1 SGHAT, CDR2 FQNNGV. J lost 4 bases, V lost 4 bases, and 11 bases had no gene match.

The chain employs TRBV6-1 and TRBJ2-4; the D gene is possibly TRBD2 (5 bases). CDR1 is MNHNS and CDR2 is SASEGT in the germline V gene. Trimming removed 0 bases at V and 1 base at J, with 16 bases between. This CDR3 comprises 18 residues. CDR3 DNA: TGTGCCAGCAGTGAAGCTCCGGGCTCCCGAGGGGCCAAAAACATTCAGTACTTC. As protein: CASSEAPGSRGAKNIQYF.

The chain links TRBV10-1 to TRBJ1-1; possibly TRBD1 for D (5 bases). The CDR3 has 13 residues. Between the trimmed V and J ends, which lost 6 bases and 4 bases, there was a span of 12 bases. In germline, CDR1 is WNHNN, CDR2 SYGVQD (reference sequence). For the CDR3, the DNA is TGCGCCAGCAGCTCGGACGGGGGCACTGAAGCTTTCTTT. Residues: CASSSDGGTEAFF.

The CDR3, as DNA: TGTGCCAGCAGCGAGGGGGGCACAGATACGCAGTATTTT. Its protein is CASSEGGTDTQYF. This chain uses TRBV7-9 with TRBJ2-3, with a tentative D call TRBD1 (6 bases). Between the trimmed V and J ends, which lost 5 bases and 1 base, there was a span of 7 bases. The CDR3 sequence is 13 residues long. Germline CDR1 SEHNR, CDR2 FQNEAQ (reference sequence).

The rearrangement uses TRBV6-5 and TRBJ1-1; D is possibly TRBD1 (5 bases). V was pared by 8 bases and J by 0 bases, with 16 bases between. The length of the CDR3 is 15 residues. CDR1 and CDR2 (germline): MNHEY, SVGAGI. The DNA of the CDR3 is TGTGCCAGCCTTAAATGGGGGGGGGTGAACACTGAAGCTTTCTTT. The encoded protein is CASLKWGGVNTEAFF.

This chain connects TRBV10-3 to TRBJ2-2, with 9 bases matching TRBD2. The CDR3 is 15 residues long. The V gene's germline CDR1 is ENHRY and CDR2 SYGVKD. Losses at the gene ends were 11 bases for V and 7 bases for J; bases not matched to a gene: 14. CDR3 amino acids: CASGGGGAEIGELFF. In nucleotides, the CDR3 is TGTGCCTCCGGCGGCGGGGGGGCTGAGATCGGGGAGCTGTTTTTT.

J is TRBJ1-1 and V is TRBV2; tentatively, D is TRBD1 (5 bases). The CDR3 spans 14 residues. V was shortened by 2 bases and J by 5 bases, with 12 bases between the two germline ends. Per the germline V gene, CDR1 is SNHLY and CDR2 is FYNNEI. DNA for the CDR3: TGTGCCAGCAGTGAAATCCAGGGCGCGACTGAAGCTTTCTTT. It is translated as CASSEIQGATEAFF.

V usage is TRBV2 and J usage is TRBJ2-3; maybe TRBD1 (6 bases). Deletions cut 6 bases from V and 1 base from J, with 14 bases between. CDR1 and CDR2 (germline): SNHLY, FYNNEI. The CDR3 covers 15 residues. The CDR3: CASRTQGWGTDTQYF. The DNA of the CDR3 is TGTGCCAGCAGGACCCAGGGGTGGGGCACAGATACGCAGTATTTT.

CDR3 DNA: TGTGCCAGCAGCCCGCTAGCCGGCCTGACAGATACGCAGTATTTT. This codes for CASSPLAGLTDTQYF. The chain joins TRBV7-9 to TRBJ2-3, with D possibly matching TRBD2 (5 bases). Germline V gene data show CDR1 as SEHNR and CDR2 as FQNEAQ (reference sequence). CDR3 length equals 15 residues. Trimming shortened V by 5 bases and J by 3 bases, and 15 bases separated the two germline ends.

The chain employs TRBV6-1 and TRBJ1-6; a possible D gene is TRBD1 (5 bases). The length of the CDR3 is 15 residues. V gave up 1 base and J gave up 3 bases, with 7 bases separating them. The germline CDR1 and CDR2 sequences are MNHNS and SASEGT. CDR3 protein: CASSEVDSYNSPLHF. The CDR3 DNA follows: TGTGCCAGCAGTGAAGTTGACAGCTATAATTCACCCCTCCACTTT.

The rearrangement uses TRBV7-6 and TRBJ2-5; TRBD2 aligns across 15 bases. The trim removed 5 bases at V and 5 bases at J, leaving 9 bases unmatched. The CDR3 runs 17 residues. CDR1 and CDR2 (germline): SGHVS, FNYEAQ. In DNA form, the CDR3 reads TGTGCCAGCAGCCGGACTAGCGGGGGGGCGCCCCGGGAGACCCAGTACTTC. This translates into CASSRTSGGAPRETQYF.

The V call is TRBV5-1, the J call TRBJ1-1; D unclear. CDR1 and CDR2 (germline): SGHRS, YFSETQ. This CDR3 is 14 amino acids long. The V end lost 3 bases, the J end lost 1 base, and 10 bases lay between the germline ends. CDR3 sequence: CASSSSRGNTEAFF. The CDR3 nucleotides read TGCGCCAGCAGCTCCTCTCGGGGGAACACTGAAGCTTTCTTT.

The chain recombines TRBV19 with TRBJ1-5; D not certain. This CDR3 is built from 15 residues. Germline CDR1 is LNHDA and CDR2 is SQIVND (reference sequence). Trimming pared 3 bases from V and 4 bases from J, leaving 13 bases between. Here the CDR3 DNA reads TGTGCCAGTAGTATTGGAGGAGGTCTGAATCAGCCCCAGCATTTT. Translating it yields CASSIGGGLNQPQHF.

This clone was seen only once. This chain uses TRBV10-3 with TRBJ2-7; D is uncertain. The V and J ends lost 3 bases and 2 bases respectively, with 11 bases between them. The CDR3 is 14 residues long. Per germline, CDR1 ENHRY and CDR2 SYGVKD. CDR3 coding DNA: TGTGCCATCAGTGAAACTGACAAGGCCTACGAGCAGTACTTC. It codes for CAISETDKAYEQYF.

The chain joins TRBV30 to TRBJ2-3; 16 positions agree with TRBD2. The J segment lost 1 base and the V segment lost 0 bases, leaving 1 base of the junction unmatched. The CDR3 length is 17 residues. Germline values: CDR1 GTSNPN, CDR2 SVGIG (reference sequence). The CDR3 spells CAWSVGTSGGGTDTQYF. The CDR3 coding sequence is TGTGCCTGGAGTGTAGGGACTAGCGGGGGGGGCACAGATACGCAGTATTTT.

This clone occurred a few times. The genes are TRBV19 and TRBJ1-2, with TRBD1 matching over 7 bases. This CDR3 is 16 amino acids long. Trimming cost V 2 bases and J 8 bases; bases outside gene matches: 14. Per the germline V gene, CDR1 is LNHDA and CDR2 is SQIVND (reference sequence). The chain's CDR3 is CASSILRGGPLWGYTF. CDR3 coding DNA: TGTGCCAGTAGTATATTGCGAGGGGGCCCCCTCTGGGGCTACACCTTC.

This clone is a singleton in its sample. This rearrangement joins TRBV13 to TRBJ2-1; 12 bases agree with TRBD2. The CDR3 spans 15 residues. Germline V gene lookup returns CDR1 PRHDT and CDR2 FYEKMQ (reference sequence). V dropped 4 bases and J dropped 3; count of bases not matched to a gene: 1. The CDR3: CASSSTSGGYNEQFF. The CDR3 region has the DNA TGTGCCAGCAGCTCGACTAGCGGGGGCTACAATGAGCAGTTCTTC.

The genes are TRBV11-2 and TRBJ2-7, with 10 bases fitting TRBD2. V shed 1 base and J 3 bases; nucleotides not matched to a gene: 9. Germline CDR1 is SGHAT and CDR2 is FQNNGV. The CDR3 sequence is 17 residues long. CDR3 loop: CASSLGGSGGARYEQYF. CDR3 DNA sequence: TGTGCCAGCAGCTTAGGGGGGAGCGGGGGGGCCCGCTACGAGCAGTACTTC. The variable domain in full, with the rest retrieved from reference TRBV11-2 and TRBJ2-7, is EAGVAQSPRYKIIEKRQSVAFWCNPISGHATLYWYQQILGQGPKLLIQFQNNGVVDDSQLPKDRFSAERLKGVDSTLKIQPAKLEDSAVYLCASSLGGSGGARYEQYFGPGTRLTVT.

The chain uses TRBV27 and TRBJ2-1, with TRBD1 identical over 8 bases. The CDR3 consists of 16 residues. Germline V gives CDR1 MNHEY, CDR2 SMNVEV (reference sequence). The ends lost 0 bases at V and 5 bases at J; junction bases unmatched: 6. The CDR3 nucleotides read TGTGCCAGCAGTTTATCCGGACAGGGAGTCAACAATGAGCAGTTCTTC. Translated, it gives CASSLSGQGVNNEQFF.

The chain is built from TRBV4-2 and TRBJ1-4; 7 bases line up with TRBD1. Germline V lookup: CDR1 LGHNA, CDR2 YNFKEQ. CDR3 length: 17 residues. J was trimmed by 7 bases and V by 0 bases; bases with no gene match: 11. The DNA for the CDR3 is TGTGCCAGCAGCCAAGAGGGGGCCGGGACAGCCAGTGAAAAACTGTTTTTT. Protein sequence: CASSQEGAGTASEKLFF.

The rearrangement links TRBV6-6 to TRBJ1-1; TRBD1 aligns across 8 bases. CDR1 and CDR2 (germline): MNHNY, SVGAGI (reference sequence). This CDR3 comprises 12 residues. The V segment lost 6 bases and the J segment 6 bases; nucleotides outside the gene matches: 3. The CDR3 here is CASRSTGAEAFF. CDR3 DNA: TGTGCCAGCAGATCGACAGGGGCTGAAGCTTTCTTT.

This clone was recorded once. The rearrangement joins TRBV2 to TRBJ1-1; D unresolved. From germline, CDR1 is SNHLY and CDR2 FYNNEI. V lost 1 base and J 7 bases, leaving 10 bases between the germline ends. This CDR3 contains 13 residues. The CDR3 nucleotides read TGTGCCAGCAGTGAAGGTCCCTCGGGTGAAGCTTTCTTT. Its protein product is CASSEGPSGEAFF.

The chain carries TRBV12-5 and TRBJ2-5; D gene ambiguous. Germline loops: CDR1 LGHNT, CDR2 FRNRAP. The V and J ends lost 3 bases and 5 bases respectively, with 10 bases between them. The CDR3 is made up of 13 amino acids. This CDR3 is CASGFPPRETQYF. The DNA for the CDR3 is TGTGCTAGTGGTTTCCCCCCTCGGGAGACCCAGTACTTC.

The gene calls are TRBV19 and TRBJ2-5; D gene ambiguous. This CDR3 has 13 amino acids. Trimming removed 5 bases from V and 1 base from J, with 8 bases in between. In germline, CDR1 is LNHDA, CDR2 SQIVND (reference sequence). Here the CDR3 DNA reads TGTGCCAGTAGTTTTACAAGCCAAGAGACCCAGTACTTC. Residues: CASSFTSQETQYF.

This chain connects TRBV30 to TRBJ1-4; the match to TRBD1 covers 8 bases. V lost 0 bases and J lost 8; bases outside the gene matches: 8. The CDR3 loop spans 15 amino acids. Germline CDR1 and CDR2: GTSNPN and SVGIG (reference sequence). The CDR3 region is CAWSVRDRPGEKLFF. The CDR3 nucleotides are TGTGCCTGGAGTGTTAGGGACAGGCCAGGGGAAAAACTGTTTTTT.

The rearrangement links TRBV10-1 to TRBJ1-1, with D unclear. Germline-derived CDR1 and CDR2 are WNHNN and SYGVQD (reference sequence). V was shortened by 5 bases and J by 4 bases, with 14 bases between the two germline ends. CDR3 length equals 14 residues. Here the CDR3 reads CASSSTVASTEAFF. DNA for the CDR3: TGCGCCAGCAGTTCGACGGTAGCTTCCACTGAAGCTTTCTTT.

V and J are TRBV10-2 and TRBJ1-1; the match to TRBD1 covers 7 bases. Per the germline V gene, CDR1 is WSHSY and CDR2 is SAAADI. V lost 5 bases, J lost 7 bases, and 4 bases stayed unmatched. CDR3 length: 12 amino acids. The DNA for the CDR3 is TGCGCCAGCAGTTTGGACAGGCGTGAAGCTTTCTTT. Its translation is CASSLDRREAFF.